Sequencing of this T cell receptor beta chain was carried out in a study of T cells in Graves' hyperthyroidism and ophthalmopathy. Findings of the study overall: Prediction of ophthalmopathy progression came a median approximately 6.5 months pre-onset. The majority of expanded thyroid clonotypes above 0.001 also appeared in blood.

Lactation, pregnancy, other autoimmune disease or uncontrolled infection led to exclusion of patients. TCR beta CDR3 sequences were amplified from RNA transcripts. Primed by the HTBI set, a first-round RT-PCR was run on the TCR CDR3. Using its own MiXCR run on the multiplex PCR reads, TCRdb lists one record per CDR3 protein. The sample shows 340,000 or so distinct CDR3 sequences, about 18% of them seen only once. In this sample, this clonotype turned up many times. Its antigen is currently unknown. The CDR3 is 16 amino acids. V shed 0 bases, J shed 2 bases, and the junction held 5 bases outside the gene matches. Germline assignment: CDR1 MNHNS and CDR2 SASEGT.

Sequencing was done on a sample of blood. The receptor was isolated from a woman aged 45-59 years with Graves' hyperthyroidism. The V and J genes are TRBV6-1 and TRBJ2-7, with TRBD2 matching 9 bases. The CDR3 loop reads CASSEAASGVTYEQYV. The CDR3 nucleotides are TGTGCCAGCAGTGAAGCGGCTAGCGGGGTTACCTACGAGCAGTACGTC.